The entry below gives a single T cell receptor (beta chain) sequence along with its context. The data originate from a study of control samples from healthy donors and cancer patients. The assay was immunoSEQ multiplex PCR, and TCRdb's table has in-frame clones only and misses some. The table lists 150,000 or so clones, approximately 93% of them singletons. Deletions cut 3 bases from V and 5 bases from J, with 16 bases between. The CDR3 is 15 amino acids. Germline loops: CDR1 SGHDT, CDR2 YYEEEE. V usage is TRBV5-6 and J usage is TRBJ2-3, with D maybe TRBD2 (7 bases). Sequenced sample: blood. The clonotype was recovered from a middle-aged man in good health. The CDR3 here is CASSSPGGRGDTQYF. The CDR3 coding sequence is TGTGCCAGCAGCTCCCCGGGGGGCCGGGGAGATACGCAGTATTTT. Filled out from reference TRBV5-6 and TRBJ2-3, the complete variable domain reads DAGVTQSPTHLIKTRGQQVTLRCSPKSGHDTVSWYQQALGQGPQFIFQYYEEEERQRGNFPDRFSGHQFPNYSSELNVNALLLGDSALYLCASSSPGGRGDTQYFGPGTRLTVL.